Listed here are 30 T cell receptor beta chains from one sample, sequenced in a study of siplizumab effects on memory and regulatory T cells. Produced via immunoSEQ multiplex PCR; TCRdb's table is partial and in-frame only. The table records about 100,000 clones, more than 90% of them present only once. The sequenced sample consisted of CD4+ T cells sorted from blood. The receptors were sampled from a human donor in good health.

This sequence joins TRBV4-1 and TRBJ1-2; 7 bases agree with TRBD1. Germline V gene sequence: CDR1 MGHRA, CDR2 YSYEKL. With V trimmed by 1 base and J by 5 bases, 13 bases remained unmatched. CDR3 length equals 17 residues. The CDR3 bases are TGCGCCAGCAGCCAAGCGGGAGGAGGCCGGGACAGTTATGGCTACACCTTC. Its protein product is CASSQAGGGRDSYGYTF.

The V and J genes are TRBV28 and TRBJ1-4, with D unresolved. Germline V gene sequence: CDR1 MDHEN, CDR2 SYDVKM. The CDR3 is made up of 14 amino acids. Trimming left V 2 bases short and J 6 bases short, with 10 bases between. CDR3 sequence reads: CASSLEGGYEKLFF. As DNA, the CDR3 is TGTGCCAGCAGTTTAGAGGGAGGGTATGAAAAACTGTTTTTT.

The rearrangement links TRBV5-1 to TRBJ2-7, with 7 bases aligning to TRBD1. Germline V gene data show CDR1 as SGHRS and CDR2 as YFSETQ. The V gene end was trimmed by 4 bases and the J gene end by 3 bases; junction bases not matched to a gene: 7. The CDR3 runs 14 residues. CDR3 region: CASSRDSPIYEQYF. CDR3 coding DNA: TGCGCCAGCAGCCGGGACAGTCCTATCTACGAGCAGTACTTC.

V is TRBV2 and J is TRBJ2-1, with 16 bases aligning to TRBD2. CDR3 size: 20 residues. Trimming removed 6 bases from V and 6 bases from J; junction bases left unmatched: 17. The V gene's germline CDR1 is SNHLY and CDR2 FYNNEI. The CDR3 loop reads CASRELAPGLAGGHSNEQFF. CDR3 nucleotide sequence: TGTGCCAGCAGAGAGCTGGCGCCGGGACTAGCGGGGGGGCACAGCAATGAGCAGTTCTTC.

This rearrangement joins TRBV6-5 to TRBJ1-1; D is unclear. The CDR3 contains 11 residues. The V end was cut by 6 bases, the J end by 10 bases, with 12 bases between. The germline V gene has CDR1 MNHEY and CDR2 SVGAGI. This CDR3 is CASRDGRAAFF. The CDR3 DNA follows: TGTGCCAGCAGGGATGGGAGAGCAGCTTTCTTT.

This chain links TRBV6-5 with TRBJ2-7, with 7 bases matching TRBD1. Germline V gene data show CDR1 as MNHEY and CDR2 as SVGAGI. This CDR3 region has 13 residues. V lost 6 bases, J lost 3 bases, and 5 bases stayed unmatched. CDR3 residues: CASRPGQNYEQYF. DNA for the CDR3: TGTGCCAGCAGGCCGGGACAGAACTACGAGCAGTACTTC.

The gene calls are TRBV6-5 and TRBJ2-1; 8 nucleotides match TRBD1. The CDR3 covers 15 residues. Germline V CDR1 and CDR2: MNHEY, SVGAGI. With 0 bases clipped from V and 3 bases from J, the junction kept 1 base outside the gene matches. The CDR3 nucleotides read TGTGCCAGCAGTTACTCGGGGACAGGCTACAATGAGCAGTTCTTC. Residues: CASSYSGTGYNEQFF.

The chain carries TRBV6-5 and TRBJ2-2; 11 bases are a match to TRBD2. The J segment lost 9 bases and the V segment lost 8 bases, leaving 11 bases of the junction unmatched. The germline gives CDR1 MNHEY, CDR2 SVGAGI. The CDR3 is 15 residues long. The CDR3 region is CASRRLTSGGRELFF. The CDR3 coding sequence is TGTGCCAGCCGACGCCTCACTAGCGGGGGCCGGGAGCTGTTTTTT.

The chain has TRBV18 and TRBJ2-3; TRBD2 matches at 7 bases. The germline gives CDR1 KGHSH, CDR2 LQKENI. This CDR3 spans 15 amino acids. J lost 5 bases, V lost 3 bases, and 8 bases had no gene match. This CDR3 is CASSPVSGGGDTQYF. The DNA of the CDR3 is TGTGCCAGCTCACCGGTCTCGGGGGGAGGAGATACGCAGTATTTT.

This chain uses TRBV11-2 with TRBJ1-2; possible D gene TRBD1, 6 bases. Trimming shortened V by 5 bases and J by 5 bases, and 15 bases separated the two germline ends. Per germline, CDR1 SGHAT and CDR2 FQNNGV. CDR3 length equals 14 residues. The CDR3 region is CASSALRGGYGYTF. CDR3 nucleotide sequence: TGTGCCAGCAGCGCCCTTAGGGGGGGATATGGCTACACCTTC.

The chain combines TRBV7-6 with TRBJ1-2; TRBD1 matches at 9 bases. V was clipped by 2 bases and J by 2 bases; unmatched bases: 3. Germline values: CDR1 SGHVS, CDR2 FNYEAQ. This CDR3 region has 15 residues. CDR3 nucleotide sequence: TGTGCCAGCAGCTTAACAGGACAGGGGAACTATGGCTACACCTTC. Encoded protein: CASSLTGQGNYGYTF.

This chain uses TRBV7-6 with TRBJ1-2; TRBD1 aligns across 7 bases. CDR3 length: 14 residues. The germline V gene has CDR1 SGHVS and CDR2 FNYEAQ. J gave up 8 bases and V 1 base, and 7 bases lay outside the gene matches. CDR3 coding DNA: TGTGCCAGCAGCTTAGGGACAGGCATGGGCGGCTACACCTTC. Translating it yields CASSLGTGMGGYTF.

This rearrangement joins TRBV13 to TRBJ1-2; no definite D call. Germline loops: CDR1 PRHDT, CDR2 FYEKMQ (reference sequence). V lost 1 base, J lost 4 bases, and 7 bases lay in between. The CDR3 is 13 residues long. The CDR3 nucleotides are TGTGCCAGCAGCTTAGATGCAGTCTATGGCTACACCTTC. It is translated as CASSLDAVYGYTF. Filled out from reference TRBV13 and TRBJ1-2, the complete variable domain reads AAGVIQSPRHLIKEKRETATLKCYPIPRHDTVYWYQQGPGQDPQFLISFYEKMQSDKGSIPDRFSAQQFSDYHSELNMSSLELGDSALYFCASSLDAVYGYTFGSGTRLTVV.

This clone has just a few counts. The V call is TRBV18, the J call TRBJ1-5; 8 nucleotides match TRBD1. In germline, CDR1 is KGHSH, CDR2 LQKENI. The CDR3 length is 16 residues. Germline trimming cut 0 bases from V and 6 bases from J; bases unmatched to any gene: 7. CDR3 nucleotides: TGTGCCAGCTCACCACCATCAGGGGGCGGGATTCAGCCCCAGCATTTT. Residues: CASSPPSGGGIQPQHF.

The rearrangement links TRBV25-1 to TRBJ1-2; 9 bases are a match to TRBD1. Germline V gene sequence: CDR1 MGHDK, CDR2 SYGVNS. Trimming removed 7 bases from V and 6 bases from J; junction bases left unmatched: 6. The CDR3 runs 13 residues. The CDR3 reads CASTADRGDGYTF. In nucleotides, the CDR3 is TGTGCCAGCACTGCCGACAGGGGGGATGGCTACACCTTC.

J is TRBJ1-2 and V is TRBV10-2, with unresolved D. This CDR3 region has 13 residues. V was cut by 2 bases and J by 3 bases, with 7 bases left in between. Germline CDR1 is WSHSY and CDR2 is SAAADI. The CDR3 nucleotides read TGCGCCAGCAGTGAGATGGAGGACTATGGCTACACCTTC. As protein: CASSEMEDYGYTF.

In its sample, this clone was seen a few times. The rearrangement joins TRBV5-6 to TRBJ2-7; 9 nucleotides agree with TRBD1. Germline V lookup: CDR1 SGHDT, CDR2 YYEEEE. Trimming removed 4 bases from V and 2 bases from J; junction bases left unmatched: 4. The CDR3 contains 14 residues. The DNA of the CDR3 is TGTGCCAGCAGCAAGGGACAGGGCACCTACGAGCAGTACTTC. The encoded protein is CASSKGQGTYEQYF.

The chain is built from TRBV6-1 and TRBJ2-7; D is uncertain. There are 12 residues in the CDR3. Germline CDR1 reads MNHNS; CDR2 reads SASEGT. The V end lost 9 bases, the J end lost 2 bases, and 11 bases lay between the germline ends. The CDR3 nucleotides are TGTGCCAGTCTCACCGTCACCTACGAGCAGTACTTC. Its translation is CASLTVTYEQYF.

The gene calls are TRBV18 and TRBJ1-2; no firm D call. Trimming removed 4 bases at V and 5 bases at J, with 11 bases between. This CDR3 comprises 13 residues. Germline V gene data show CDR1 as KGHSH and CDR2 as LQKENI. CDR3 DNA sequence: TGTGCCAGCTCACGAGACGGGAGATATGGCTACACCTTC. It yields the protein CASSRDGRYGYTF.

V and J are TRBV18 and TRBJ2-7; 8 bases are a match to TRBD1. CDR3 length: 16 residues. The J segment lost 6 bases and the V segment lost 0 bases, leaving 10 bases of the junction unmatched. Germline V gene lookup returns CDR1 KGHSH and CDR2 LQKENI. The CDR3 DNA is TGTGCCAGCTCACCACCCCAGGGGGCCCCAACCGGCGAGCAGTACTTC. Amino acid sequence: CASSPPQGAPTGEQYF. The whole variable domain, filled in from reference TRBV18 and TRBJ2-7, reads NAGVMQNPRHLVRRRGQEARLRCSPMKGHSHVYWYRQLPEEGLKFMVYLQKENIIDESGMPKERFSAEFPKEGPSILRIQQVVRGDSAAYFCASSPPQGAPTGEQYFGPGTRLTVT.

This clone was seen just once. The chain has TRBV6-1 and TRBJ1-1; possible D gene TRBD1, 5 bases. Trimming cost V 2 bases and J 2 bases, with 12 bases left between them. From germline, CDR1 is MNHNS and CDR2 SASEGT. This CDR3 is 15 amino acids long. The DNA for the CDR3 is TGTGCCAGCAGTGAATGGGGCAGAAGAAACACTGAAGCTTTCTTT. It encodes CASSEWGRRNTEAFF.

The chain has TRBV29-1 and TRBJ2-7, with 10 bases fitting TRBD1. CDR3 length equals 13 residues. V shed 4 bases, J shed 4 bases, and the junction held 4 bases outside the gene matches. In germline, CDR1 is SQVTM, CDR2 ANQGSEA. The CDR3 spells CSVGQGARYEQYF. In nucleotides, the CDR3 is TGCAGCGTTGGACAGGGGGCGCGGTACGAGCAGTACTTC.

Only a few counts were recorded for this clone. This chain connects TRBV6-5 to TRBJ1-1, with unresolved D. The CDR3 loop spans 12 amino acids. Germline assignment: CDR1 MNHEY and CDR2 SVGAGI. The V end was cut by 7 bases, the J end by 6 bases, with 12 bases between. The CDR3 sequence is CASMGGNAEAFF. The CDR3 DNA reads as TGTGCCAGCATGGGAGGCAACGCTGAAGCTTTCTTT.

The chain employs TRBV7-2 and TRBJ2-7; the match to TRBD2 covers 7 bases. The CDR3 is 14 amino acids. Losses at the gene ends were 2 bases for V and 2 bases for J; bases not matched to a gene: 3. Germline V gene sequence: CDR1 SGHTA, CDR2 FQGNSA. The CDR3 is CASSLREGPYEQYF. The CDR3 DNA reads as TGTGCCAGCAGCTTAAGGGAGGGCCCCTACGAGCAGTACTTC.

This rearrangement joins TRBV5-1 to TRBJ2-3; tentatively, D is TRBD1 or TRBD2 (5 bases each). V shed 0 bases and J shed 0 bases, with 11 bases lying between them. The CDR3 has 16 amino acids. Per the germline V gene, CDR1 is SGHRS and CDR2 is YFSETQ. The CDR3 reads CASSLGGPPSTDTQYF. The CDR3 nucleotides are TGCGCCAGCAGCTTGGGGGGACCACCTAGCACAGATACGCAGTATTTT.

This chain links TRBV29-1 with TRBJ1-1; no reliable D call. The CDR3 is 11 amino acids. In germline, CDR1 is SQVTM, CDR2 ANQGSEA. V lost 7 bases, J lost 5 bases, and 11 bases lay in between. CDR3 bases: TGCAGCGCCCACCTATCGACTGAAGCTTTCTTT. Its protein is CSAHLSTEAFF.

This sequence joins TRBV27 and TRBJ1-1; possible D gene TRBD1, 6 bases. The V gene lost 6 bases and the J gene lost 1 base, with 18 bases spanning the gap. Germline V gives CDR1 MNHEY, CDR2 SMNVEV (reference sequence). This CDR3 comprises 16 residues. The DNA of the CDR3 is TGTGCCAGCAGACCGGACAGACTGAAACAGAACACTGAAGCTTTCTTT. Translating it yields CASRPDRLKQNTEAFF.

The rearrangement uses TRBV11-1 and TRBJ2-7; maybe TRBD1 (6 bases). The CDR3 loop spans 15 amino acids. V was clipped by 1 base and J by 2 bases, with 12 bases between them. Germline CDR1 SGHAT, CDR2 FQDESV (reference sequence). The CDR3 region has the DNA TGTGCCAGCAGCTTAGGTAACAGGGCGGCCTACGAGCAGTACTTC. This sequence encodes CASSLGNRAAYEQYF. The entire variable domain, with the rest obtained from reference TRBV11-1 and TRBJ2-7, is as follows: EAEVAQSPRYKITEKSQAVAFWCDPISGHATLYWYRQILGQGPELLVQFQDESVVDDSQLPKDRFSAERLKGVDSTLKIQPAELGDSAMYLCASSLGNRAAYEQYFGPGTRLTVT.

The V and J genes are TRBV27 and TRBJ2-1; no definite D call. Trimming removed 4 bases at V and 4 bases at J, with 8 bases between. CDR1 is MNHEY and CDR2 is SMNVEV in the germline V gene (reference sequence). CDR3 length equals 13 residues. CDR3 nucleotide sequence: TGTGCCAGCAGTTCACAATGGTACAATGAGCAGTTCTTC. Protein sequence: CASSSQWYNEQFF.

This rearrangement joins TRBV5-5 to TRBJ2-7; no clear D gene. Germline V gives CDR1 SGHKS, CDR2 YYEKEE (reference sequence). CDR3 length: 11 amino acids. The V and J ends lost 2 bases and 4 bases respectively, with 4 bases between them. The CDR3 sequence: CASSLPYEQYF. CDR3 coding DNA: TGTGCCAGCAGCTTACCTTACGAGCAGTACTTC.